Listed below are T cell receptor beta chains from one sample, sequenced in a study of blood T cell repertoires in COVID-19. Sequencing used immunoSEQ multiplex PCR; TCRdb keeps in-frame clones, though not all of them. This sample has around 150,000 clones, with approximately 80% found just once. Source material: peripheral blood. The receptors were sampled from a woman of 80 years or more with active or convalescent COVID-19. Both conserved end residues are part of each CDR3. The D gene is left open where the match is weak. The size entry is marked missing in some rows and otherwise reads once, few, many or a size class.

>-|TRBJ2-7|TRBV12-3/TRBV12-4|-
TGTGCCAGCAGTTTAACGTCCGGACTGCAGTACTTC
CASSLTSGLQYF
>-|TRBJ2-5|TRBV30|-
TGTGCCTGGAGTGTACGGTTGAGTGAGACCCAGTACTTC
CAWSVRLSETQYF
>-|TRBJ1-1|TRBV9|-
TGTGCCAGCAACCGGGCTGGGGCCCCGGACACTGAAGCTTTCTTT
CASNRAGAPDTEAFF
>-|TRBJ1-6|TRBV27|-
TGTGCCAGCCACGGGGGGGGATTAGGTTCACCCCTCCACTTT
CASHGGGLGSPLHF
>TRBD1|TRBJ1-1|TRBV4-1|few
TGCGCCAGCAGCCTTTCTAGAGGACAGGTGGACACTGAAGCTTTCTTT
CASSLSRGQVDTEAFF
>-|TRBJ1-5|TRBV12-3/TRBV12-4|-
TGTGCCAGCAGTCGCAGGGAGGCCCAGCATTTT
CASSRREAQHF
>TRBD1|TRBJ2-3|TRBV27|-
TGTGCCAGCGCCCAGACAGGGAACACAGATACGCAGTATTTT
CASAQTGNTDTQYF
>-|TRBJ2-3|TRBV5-1|-
TGCGCCAGCACCCGGACGACCTCGGGAGGCACAGATACGCAGTATTTT
CASTRTTSGGTDTQYF
>-|TRBJ2-2|TRBV4-3|-
TGCGCCAGCAGCCAAGGTCGAACTAGCTTAACGAACACCGGGGAGCTGTTTTTT
CASSQGRTSLTNTGELFF
>TRBD2|TRBJ2-5|TRBV7-9|-
TGTGCCAGCAGCTTCGGGGGGGCGAGGGAGACCCAGTACTTC
CASSFGGARETQYF
>TRBD1|TRBJ1-1|TRBV6-5|-
TGTGCCAGCAGTAGGCAGGGGGTGGGTGAGGCTGAAGCTTTCTTT
CASSRQGVGEAEAFF
>-|TRBJ1-5|TRBV7-9|-
TGTGCCAGCAGCTTAGGGGGCCCACAGGGAGGGCAGCCCCAGCATTTT
CASSLGGPQGGQPQHF
>TRBD2|TRBJ2-1|TRBV4-1|-
TGCGCCAGCAGCACCGGGCTAGCGGGGGGGCCCCCCTCCTACAATGAGCAGTTCTTC
CASSTGLAGGPPSYNEQFF
>-|TRBJ1-4|TRBV18|-
TGTGCCAGCTCACCAAACGAGCAGGTTAAAAAACTGTTTTTT
CASSPNEQVKKLFF
>-|TRBJ1-1|TRBV7-2|-
TGTGCCAGCAGCTTAGACCCTCTATTGAACACTGAAGCTTTCTTT
CASSLDPLLNTEAFF
>-|TRBJ2-1|TRBV5-1|-
TGCGCCAGCAGCCTAGACAGAGCCTACAATGAGCAGTTCTTC
CASSLDRAYNEQFF
>-|TRBJ1-1|TRBV5-1|-
TGCGCCAGCAGCTTGCCCCAGAACACTGAAGCTTTCTTT
CASSLPQNTEAFF
>-|TRBJ1-6|TRBV7-2|few
TGTGCCAGCACCTACCCAGGGGTGAATTCACCCCTCCACTTT
CASTYPGVNSPLHF
>-|TRBJ1-2|TRBV4-3|few
TGCGCCAGCAGCCAAGGCACAGACAGGCTGTTCTATGGCTACACCTTC
CASSQGTDRLFYGYTF
>-|TRBJ1-2|TRBV6-1|-
TGTGCCAGCAGTGAGGGCAGCTTCTATGGCTACACCTTC
CASSEGSFYGYTF
>-|TRBJ1-3|TRBV30|-
TGTGCCTGGAGTGGGCTGTCAACCATATATTTT
CAWSGLSTIYF
>-|TRBJ1-1|TRBV7-2|-
TGTGCCAGCAGCTTAGTGTACGGGGTAAACACTGAAGCTTTCTTT
CASSLVYGVNTEAFF
>TRBD2|TRBJ2-1|TRBV19|-
TGTGCCAGTAGTTCCCGACTAGCGGGGTCCAATGAGCAGTTCTTC
CASSSRLAGSNEQFF
>-|TRBJ1-1|TRBV7-2|-
TGTGCCAGCAGCTTAGAAGCAGGGTACGTTTCCGAAGCTTTCTTT
CASSLEAGYVSEAFF
>TRBD2|TRBJ2-7|TRBV5-1|-
TGCGCCAGCAGCCCTAATAGCGGGGGGGGCTACGAGCAGTACTTC
CASSPNSGGGYEQYF
>-|TRBJ1-1|TRBV28|-
TGTGCCAGCAGTTCGCTAGGGGCCCAGAACACTGAAGCTTTCTTT
CASSSLGAQNTEAFF
>TRBD2|TRBJ2-2|TRBV6-5|-
TGTGCCAGCAGTTACTCAGGACTAGCGGTCACCGGGGAGCTGTTTTTT
CASSYSGLAVTGELFF
>-|TRBJ2-1|TRBV28|-
TGTGCCAGCAGTCCTCCCGGGTACAGGGAGTTCTTC
CASSPPGYREFF
>TRBD1|TRBJ2-5|TRBV11-2|-
TGTGCCAGCAGCTTAGGGACAGGGGTCCGGGAGACCCAGTACTTC
CASSLGTGVRETQYF
>-|TRBJ2-1|TRBV5-4|-
TGTGCCAGCAGCTCGACGGGAAATGAGCAGTTCTTC
CASSSTGNEQFF
>-|TRBJ2-5|TRBV2|-
TGTGCCAGCAAGGACAGTCCCAAAGAGACCCAGTACTTC
CASKDSPKETQYF
>TRBD1|TRBJ2-5|TRBV5-5|once
TGTGCCAGCAGCGCGCCGGGACAGGGCCGAGAGACCCAGTACTTC
CASSAPGQGRETQYF
>-|TRBJ1-4|TRBV18|once
TGTGCCAGCTCACCCTCGCAGGGCGGTGAAAAACTGTTTTTT
CASSPSQGGEKLFF
>-|TRBJ1-1|TRBV18|-
TGTGCCAGCCACGCGGGAGGGGAAGCTTTCTTT
CASHAGGEAFF
>-|TRBJ1-6|TRBV25-1|-
TGTGCCAGCACCCCCCTCGGGGGACCCCTCCACTTT
CASTPLGGPLHF
>TRBD1|TRBJ1-1|TRBV6-2/TRBV6-3|-
TGTGCCAGCAGCCTACAGGGGGCCCTGGGCACTGAAGCTTTCTTT
CASSLQGALGTEAFF
>TRBD1|TRBJ1-5|TRBV30|-
TGTGCCTGGAGCCCCTTGGGGGACAGGGGGCGGATCGGGAATCAGCCCCAGCATTTT
CAWSPLGDRGRIGNQPQHF
>TRBD1|TRBJ2-1|TRBV9|-
TGTGCCAGCAGGGGTCGGGACAGGGAGGGCAATGAGCAGTTCTTC
CASRGRDREGNEQFF
>TRBD1|TRBJ2-7|TRBV7-2|-
TGTGCCAGCAGCACTGGACAGGGCCCCTACGAGCAGTACTTC
CASSTGQGPYEQYF
>-|TRBJ1-5|TRBV3-1/TRBV3-2|-
TGTGCCAGCAGCCAACAGGGTACCAATCAGCCCCAGCATTTT
CASSQQGTNQPQHF
>-|TRBJ1-6|TRBV19|-
TGTGCCAGTAGTATCGGGGGGTCACCCCTCCACTTT
CASSIGGSPLHF
>-|TRBJ1-5|TRBV27|few
TGTGCCAGCAGAAAACAGAACAATCAGCCCCAGCATTTT
CASRKQNNQPQHF
>TRBD1|TRBJ2-5|TRBV6-5|-
TGTGCCAGCAGCCTTGGACAGGCCGAGACCCAGTACTTC
CASSLGQAETQYF
>-|TRBJ1-5|TRBV20-1|-
TGCAGTGCTAGTCGACAGACCTCTTATCAGCCCCAGCATTTT
CSASRQTSYQPQHF
>TRBD1|TRBJ1-2|TRBV5-1|-
TGCGCCAGCAGCTCGGGGGGGACAGTTACTAACTATGGCTACACCTTC
CASSSGGTVTNYGYTF
>TRBD2|TRBJ2-2|TRBV29-1|-
TGCAGCGCCGGACTAGCGGGGGACACCGGGGAGCTGTTTTTT
CSAGLAGDTGELFF
>-|TRBJ1-5|TRBV27|-
TGTGCCAGCAGTTTGGGTTTTGGAGACAGGTATAATCAGCCCCAGCATTTT
CASSLGFGDRYNQPQHF
>-|TRBJ1-3|TRBV7-9|-
TGTGCCAGCAGCTCGGACTGGGGAAACACCATATATTTT
CASSSDWGNTIYF
>-|TRBJ1-2|TRBV11-2|once
TGTGCCAGCAGCTCTAGGCGTCAGGGCTGGGCTAACTATGGCTACACCTTC
CASSSRRQGWANYGYTF
>-|TRBJ2-3|TRBV4-3|-
TGCGCCAGCAGCCAAGATACCGGAGATACGCAGTATTTT
CASSQDTGDTQYF
>-|TRBJ1-3|TRBV9|many
TGTGCCAGCAGCGTAGACAACTCTGGAAACACCATATATTTT
CASSVDNSGNTIYF
>TRBD1|TRBJ1-2|TRBV28|-
TGTGCCAGCAGTCCCCCCGAGGGACAGAACTATGGCTACACCTTC
CASSPPEGQNYGYTF
>-|TRBJ2-2|TRBV5-1|-
TGCGCCAGCAGCTTGATCCCGGGGAACACCGGGGAGCTGTTTTTT
CASSLIPGNTGELFF